A selection of T cell receptor beta chains follows, all from one sample in a study of PD-L1 blockade in urothelial cancer. TCRdb keeps only in-frame clones here, not all; method: immunoSEQ multiplex PCR. This table holds tens of thousands of clones, about 93% found once. The sample here was PBMCs, taken around atezolizumab (anti-PD-L1) treatment. These receptors originate from a woman aged 60-75 years with urothelial cancer. The CDR3 runs from the conserved cysteine through the conserved F or W. A D gene is named only where the DNA matches it firmly. Only some rows state a clone size, as once, few, many or a class for expanded clones.

abundance,v_gene,d_gene,j_gene,CDR3nt,CDR3aa
.,TRBV5-4,.,TRBJ1-5,TGTGCCAGCAGCCCCATCAGCGGCTTCAATCAGCCCCAGCATTTT,CASSPISGFNQPQHF
.,TRBV11-3,TRBD1,TRBJ2-3,TGTGCCAGCAGCTTATCAGGGGGCTCAGATACGCAGTATTTT,CASSLSGGSDTQYF
.,TRBV4-3,.,TRBJ1-2,TGCGCCAGCAGCCAAGATCGGGGTGGAGGCTATGGCTACACCTTC,CASSQDRGGGYGYTF
.,TRBV10-1,.,TRBJ2-5,TGCGCCAGCAGTGAGGTGTGGTCGGCAGGAGGACAGATCCAAGAGACCCAGTACTTC,CASSEVWSAGGQIQETQYF
.,TRBV2,TRBD1,TRBJ1-5,TGTGCCAGCAGTTCACAGGGGAATCAGCCCCAGCATTTT,CASSSQGNQPQHF
.,TRBV7-2,.,TRBJ2-4,TGTGCCAGCAGCTTAGTAAGGGGGACCAAAAACATTCAGTACTTC,CASSLVRGTKNIQYF
.,TRBV5-1,TRBD2,TRBJ2-7,TGCGCCAGCAGCTTGGGAAGCGGGGCCTACGAGCAGTACTTC,CASSLGSGAYEQYF
.,TRBV7-2,TRBD1,TRBJ1-3,TGTGCCAGCAGCATTTGGACAGGGTCAGGAAACACCATATATTTT,CASSIWTGSGNTIYF
once,TRBV25-1,TRBD2,TRBJ2-1,TGTGCCAGCAGTGAAGTGGGGGAGGGCCTCTACAATGAGCAGTTCTTC,CASSEVGEGLYNEQFF
.,TRBV6-1,.,TRBJ1-2,TGTGCCAGCAGTGAAGATCGGGGGGCTGACTATGGCTACACCTTC,CASSEDRGADYGYTF
.,TRBV9,.,TRBJ2-1,TGTGCCAGCAGCGTACTCTCAGCGGACAATGAGCAGTTCTTC,CASSVLSADNEQFF
.,TRBV15,.,TRBJ1-1,TGTGCCACCAGCAGAGGCCTGCGGGAGTGGACTGAAGCTTTCTTT,CATSRGLREWTEAFF
.,TRBV28,.,TRBJ1-1,TGTGCCAGCAGTTTATTAAGTGGGGGGGGGAGCACTGAAGCTTTCTTT,CASSLLSGGGSTEAFF
.,TRBV27,TRBD1,TRBJ1-2,TGTGCCAGCAGTATTACCGGGACAGGGGGGTATGGCTACACCTTC,CASSITGTGGYGYTF
.,TRBV10-3,.,TRBJ2-2,TGTGCCATCAGTGACAGGGGCGATGGCGGGGAGCTGTTTTTT,CAISDRGDGGELFF
.,TRBV10-3,TRBD2,TRBJ2-3,TGTGCCATCAGCGCAAACTCCCTAGGACTAGCGGGGGGAGGTTTGACAGATACGCAGTATTTT,CAISANSLGLAGGGLTDTQYF
.,TRBV19,.,TRBJ2-7,TGTGCCAGTAGTATAGATGGTACTAGCAGCTACGAGCAGTACTTC,CASSIDGTSSYEQYF
.,TRBV18,TRBD2,TRBJ2-1,TGTGCCAGCTCATTTGGGACTACCTACAATGAGCAGTTCTTC,CASSFGTTYNEQFF
.,TRBV4-1,.,TRBJ2-5,TGCGCCAGCAGCCAAGTCGAGGCCAGCTCAGAGACCCAGTACTTC,CASSQVEASSETQYF
.,TRBV5-4,TRBD2,TRBJ2-3,TGTGCCAGCAGCGCTTCCGGCGGGGGGGCCTGGGCAGATACGCAGTATTTT,CASSASGGGAWADTQYF